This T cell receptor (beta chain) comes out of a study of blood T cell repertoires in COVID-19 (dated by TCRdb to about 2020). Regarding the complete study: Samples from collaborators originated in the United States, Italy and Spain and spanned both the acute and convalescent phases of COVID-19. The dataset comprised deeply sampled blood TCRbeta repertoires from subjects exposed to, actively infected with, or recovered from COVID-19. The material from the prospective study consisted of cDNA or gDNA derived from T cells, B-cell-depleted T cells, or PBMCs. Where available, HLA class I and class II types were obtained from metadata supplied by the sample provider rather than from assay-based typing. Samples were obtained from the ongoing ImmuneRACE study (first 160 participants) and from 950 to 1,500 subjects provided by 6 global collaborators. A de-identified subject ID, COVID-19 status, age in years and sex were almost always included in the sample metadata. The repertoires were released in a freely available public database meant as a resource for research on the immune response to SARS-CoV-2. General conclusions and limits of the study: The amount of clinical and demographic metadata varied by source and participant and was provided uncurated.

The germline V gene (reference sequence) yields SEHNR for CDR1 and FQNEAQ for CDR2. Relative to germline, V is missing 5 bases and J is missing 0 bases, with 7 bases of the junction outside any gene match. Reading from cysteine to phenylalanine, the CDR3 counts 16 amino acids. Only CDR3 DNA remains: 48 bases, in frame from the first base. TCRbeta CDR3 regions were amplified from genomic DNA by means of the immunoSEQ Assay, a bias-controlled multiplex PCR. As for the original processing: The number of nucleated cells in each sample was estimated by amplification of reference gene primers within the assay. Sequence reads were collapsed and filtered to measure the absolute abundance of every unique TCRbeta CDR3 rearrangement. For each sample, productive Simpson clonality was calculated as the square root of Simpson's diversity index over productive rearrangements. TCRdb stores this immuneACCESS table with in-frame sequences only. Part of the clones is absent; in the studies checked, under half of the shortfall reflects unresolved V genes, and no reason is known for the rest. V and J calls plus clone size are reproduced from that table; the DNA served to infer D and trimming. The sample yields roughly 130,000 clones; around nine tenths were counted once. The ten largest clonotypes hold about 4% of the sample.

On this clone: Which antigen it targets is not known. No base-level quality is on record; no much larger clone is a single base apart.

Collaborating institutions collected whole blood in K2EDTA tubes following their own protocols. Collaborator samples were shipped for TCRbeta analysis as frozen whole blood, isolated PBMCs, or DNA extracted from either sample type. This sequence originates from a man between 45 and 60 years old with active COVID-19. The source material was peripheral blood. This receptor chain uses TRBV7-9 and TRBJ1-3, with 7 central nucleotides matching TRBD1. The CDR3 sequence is CASSRQGTSSGNTIYF. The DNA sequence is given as TGTGCCAGCAGCCGACAGGGCACGAGCTCTGGAAACACCATATATTTT.